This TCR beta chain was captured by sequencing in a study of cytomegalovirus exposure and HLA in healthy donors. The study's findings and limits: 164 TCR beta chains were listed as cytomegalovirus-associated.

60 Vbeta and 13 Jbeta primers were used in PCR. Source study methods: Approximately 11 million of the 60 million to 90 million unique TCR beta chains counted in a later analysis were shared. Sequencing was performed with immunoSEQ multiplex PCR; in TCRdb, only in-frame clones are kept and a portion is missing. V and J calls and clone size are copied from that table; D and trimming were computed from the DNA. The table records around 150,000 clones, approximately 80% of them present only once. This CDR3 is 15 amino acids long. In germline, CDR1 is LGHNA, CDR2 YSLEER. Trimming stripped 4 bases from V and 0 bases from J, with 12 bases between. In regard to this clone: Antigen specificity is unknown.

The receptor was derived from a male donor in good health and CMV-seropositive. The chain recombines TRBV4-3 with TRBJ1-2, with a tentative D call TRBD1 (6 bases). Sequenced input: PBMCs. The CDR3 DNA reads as TGCGCCAGCAGCCTAACACGGACAGCTAACTATGGCTACACCTTC. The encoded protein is CASSLTRTANYGYTF.